This T cell receptor beta chain was identified during a study of identical twins. Template switching created a universal primer site, and the cDNA included unique molecular identifiers. TCRdb redid the calling of the 5' RACE reads with MiXCR, one entry per CDR3 protein. The sample consists of about 700,000 distinct CDR3 sequences, 8.5% to 9% of them appearing once. These data were likewise used in another study, on yellow fever vaccine responses in identical twins.

This clonotype originated in a woman aged 18-29 years in good health. The sequencing input was PBMCs.

The CDR3 DNA reads as TGTGCCAGCAGCAGGGAGCCGCCGGACGAGCAGTACTTC. It translates to CASSREPPDEQYF. The chain couples TRBV9 to TRBJ2-7; weak D call: TRBD2 (5 bases). Germline assignment: CDR1 SGDLS and CDR2 YYNGEE. The ends were cut back, 4 bases at V and 5 bases at J, with 13 bases in the middle. CDR3 length: 13 residues.